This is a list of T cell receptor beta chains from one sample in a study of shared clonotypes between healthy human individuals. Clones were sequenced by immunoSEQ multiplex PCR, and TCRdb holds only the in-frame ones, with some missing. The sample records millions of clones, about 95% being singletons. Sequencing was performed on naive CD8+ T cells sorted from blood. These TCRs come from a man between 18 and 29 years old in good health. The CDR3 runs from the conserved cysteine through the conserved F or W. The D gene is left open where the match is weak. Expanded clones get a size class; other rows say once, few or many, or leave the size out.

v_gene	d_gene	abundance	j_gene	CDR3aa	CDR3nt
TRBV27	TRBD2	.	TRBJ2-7	CASSGGTRLYEQYF	TGTGCCAGCAGTGGGGGGACTAGGCTCTACGAGCAGTACTTC
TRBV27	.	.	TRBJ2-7	CASSFGPGGNFPEQYF	TGTGCCAGCAGTTTCGGGCCAGGTGGAAACTTTCCCGAGCAGTACTTC
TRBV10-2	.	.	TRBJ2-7	CASSVGLSYEQYF	TGCGCCAGCAGTGTAGGCCTCTCCTACGAGCAGTACTTC
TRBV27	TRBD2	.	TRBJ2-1	CASSPGGPNEQFF	TGTGCCAGCAGTCCGGGGGGTCCCAATGAGCAGTTCTTC
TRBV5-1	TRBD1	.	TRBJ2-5	CASSLGGQTGEQKTQYF	TGCGCCAGCAGCTTGGGGGGTCAGACAGGGGAGCAGAAGACCCAGTACTTC
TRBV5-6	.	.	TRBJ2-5	CASRWAEYQETQYF	TGTGCCAGCAGGTGGGCCGAATACCAAGAGACCCAGTACTTC
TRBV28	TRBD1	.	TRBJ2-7	CASSTWDRGLYEQYF	TGTGCCAGCAGTACCTGGGACAGGGGGCTATACGAGCAGTACTTC
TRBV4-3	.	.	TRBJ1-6	CASSQQGNSPLHF	TGCGCCAGCAGCCAGCAGGGAAATTCACCCCTCCACTTT
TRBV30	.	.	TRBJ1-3	CAWSVGRAYGNTIYF	TGTGCCTGGAGTGTCGGCAGGGCTTATGGAAACACCATATATTTT
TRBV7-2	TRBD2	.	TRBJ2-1	CASSFGGTPYNEQFF	TGTGCCAGCAGCTTCGGGGGGACTCCCTACAATGAGCAGTTCTTC
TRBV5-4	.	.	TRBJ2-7	CASSLQGIGFEQYF	TGTGCCAGCAGCTTACAGGGAATAGGTTTCGAGCAGTACTTC
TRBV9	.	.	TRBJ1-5	CASSKWGNQPQHF	TGTGCCAGCTCGAAATGGGGTAATCAGCCCCAGCATTTT
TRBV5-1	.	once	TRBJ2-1	CASSSWTLGVSNEQFF	TGCGCCAGCAGCTCCTGGACCTTGGGGGTTAGCAATGAGCAGTTCTTC
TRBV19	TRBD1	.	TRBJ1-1	CASSRTGGLSLGLNTEAFF	TGTGCCAGTAGTCGAACAGGGGGCCTATCCCTTGGCCTGAACACTGAAGCTTTCTTT
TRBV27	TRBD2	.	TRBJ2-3	CASSPRVAGPPDTQYF	TGTGCCAGCAGTCCTAGAGTAGCGGGGCCCCCAGATACGCAGTATTTT
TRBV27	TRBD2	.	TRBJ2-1	CASSLGLAGPWGEQFF	TGTGCCAGCAGTTTAGGACTAGCGGGTCCCTGGGGTGAGCAGTTCTTC
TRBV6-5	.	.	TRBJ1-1	CASIATAALNTEAFF	TGTGCCAGCATCGCGACAGCTGCTTTGAACACTGAAGCTTTCTTT
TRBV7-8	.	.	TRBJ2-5	CASSLIGPSPKETQYF	TGTGCCAGCAGCCTAATCGGGCCCAGCCCCAAAGAGACCCAGTACTTC
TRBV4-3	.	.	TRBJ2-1	CASSQDVVYNEQFF	TGCGCCAGCAGCCAAGATGTCGTCTACAATGAGCAGTTCTTC
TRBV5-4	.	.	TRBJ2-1	CASSLGLYNEQFF	TGTGCCAGCAGCTTGGGTCTTTACAATGAGCAGTTCTTC
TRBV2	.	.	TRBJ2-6	CASSEGGLMSSGANVLTF	TGTGCCAGCAGTGAAGGGGGACTCATGAGCTCTGGGGCCAACGTCCTGACTTTC
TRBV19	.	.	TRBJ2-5	CASKGEETQYF	TGTGCCAGTAAGGGGGAAGAGACCCAGTACTTC
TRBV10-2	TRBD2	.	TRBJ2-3	CASSVSLAVGTDTQYF	TGCGCCAGCAGCGTTTCGCTAGCGGTTGGCACAGATACGCAGTATTTT
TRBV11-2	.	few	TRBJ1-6	CASSPSPHNSPLHF	TGTGCCAGCAGCCCCAGTCCCCATAATTCTCCCCTCCACTTT
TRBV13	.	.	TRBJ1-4	CASSFSGVSDEKLFF	TGTGCCAGCAGCTTCTCCGGGGTGAGTGATGAAAAACTGTTTTTT
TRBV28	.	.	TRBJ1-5	CASSPQGGQPQHF	TGTGCCAGCAGCCCGCAGGGAGGACAGCCCCAGCATTTT
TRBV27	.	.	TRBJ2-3	CASSFSWSEPTDTQYF	TGTGCCAGCAGTTTTTCATGGTCAGAACCCACAGATACGCAGTATTTT
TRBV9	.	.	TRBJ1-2	CASSVVGGDYGYTF	TGTGCCAGCAGCGTAGTCGGGGGCGACTATGGCTACACCTTC
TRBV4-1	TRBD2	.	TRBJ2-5	CASSPASGMETQYF	TGCGCCAGCAGTCCAGCTAGCGGGATGGAGACCCAGTACTTC
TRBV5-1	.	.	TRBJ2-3	CASSSGSGTDTQYF	TGCGCCAGCAGCTCGGGGTCGGGCACAGATACGCAGTATTTT
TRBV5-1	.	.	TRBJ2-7	CASSASPRGYEQYF	TGCGCCAGCAGCGCGTCCCCCCGGGGTTACGAGCAGTACTTC
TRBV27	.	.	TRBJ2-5	CASRRDSEETQYF	TGTGCCAGCAGGCGGGACTCAGAAGAGACCCAGTACTTC
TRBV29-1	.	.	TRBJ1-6	CSALVGGAANSPLHF	TGCAGCGCCTTAGTGGGGGGTGCCGCTAATTCACCCCTCCACTTT
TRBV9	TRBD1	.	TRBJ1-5	CASSVVCGTGNNQPQHF	TGTGCCAGCAGCGTAGTTTGTGGGACAGGGAACAATCAGCCCCAGCATTTT
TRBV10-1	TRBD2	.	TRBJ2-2	CASIGLPGGGELFF	TGCGCCAGCATTGGACTGCCGGGGGGCGGGGAGCTGTTTTTT
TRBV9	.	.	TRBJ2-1	CASSAGTINEQFF	TGTGCCAGCAGCGCCGGGACCATCAATGAGCAGTTCTTC
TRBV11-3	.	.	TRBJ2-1	CASSLLGGANYNEQFF	TGTGCCAGCAGCCTACTGGGTGGAGCCAACTACAATGAGCAGTTCTTC
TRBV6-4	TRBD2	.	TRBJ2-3	CASSDWAGGVDTQYF	TGTGCCAGCAGTGACTGGGCGGGAGGAGTAGATACGCAGTATTTT
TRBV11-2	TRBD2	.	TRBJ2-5	CASSLLAGDQETQYF	TGTGCCAGCAGCTTGCTAGCGGGAGACCAAGAGACCCAGTACTTC
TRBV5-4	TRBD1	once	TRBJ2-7	CASSLEGTGGGEQYF	TGTGCCAGCAGCTTGGAAGGGACAGGGGGCGGAGAGCAGTACTTC
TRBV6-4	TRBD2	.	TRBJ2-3	CASSDSGGADTQYF	TGTGCCAGCAGTGACTCGGGGGGGGCAGATACGCAGTATTTT
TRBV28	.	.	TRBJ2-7	CASSLSLSLSSEQYF	TGTGCCAGCAGTTTATCTCTTTCCCTTAGTAGCGAGCAGTACTTC
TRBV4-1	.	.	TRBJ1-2	CASSQDIRPDPNYGYTF	TGCGCCAGCAGCCAAGATATAAGGCCAGACCCTAACTATGGCTACACCTTC
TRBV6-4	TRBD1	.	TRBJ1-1	CASRETGSGEAFF	TGTGCCAGCAGGGAGACAGGGTCGGGGGAAGCTTTCTTT
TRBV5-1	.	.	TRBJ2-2	CASSFPGPTDGLNTGELFF	TGCGCCAGCAGCTTTCCGGGACCGACGGACGGATTGAACACCGGGGAGCTGTTTTTT
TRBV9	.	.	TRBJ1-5	CASSVGPRDNQPQHF	TGTGCCAGCAGCGTAGGGCCCAGGGACAATCAGCCCCAGCATTTT
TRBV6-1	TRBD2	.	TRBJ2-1	CASHQPEMAGGEQFF	TGTGCCAGCCACCAACCCGAAATGGCGGGAGGGGAGCAGTTCTTC
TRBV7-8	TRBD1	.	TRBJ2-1	CASSLGRGTGHNEQFF	TGTGCCAGCAGCTTAGGTAGAGGGACAGGGCACAATGAGCAGTTCTTC
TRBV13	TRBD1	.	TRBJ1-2	CASSYRDRNNYGYTF	TGTGCCAGCAGCTACCGGGACAGAAATAACTATGGCTACACCTTC